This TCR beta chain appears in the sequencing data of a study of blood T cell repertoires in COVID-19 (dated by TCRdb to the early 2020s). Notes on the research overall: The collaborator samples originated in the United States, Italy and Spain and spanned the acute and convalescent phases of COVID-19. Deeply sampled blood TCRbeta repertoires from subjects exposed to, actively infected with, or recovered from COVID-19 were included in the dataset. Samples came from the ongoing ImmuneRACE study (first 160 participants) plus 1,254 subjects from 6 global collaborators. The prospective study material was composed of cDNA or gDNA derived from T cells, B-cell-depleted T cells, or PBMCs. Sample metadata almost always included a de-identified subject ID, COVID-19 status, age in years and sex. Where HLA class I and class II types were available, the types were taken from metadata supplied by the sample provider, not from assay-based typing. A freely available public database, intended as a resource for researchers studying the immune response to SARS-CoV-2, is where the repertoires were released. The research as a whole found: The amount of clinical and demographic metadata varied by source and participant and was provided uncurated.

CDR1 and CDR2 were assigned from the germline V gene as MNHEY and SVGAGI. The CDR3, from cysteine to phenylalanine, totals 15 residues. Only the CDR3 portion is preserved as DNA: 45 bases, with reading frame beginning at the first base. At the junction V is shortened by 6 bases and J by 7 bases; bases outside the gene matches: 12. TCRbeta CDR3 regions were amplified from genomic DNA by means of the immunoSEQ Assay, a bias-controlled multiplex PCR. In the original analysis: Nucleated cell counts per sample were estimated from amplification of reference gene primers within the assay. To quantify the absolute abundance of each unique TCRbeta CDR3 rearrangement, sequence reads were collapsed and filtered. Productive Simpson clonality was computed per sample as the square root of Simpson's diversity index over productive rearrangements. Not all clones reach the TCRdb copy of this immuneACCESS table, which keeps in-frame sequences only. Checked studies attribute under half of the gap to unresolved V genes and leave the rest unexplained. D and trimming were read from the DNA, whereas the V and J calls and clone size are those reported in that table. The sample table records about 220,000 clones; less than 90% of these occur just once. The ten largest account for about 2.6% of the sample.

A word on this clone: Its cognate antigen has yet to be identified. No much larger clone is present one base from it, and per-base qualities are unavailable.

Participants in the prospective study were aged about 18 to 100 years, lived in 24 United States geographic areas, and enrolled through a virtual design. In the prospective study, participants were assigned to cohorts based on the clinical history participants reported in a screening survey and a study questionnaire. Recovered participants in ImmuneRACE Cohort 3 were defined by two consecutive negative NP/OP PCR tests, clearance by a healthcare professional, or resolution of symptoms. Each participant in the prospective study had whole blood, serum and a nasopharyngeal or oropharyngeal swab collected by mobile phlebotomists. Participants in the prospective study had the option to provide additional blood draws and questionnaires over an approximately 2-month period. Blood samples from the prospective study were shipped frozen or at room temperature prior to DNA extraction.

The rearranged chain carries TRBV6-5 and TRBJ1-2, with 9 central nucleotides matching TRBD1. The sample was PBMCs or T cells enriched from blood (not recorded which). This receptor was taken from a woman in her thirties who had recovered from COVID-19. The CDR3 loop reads CASSRNRDRDGGYTF. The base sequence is TGTGCCAGCAGCCGGAACCGGGACAGGGATGGTGGCTACACCTTC.